Sequencing of this T cell receptor (beta chain) was carried out in a study of technical replicates of blood from a few donors. The CDR3 is made up of 16 amino acids. Trimming shortened V by 2 bases and J by 3 bases, and 18 bases separated the two germline ends. Using immunoSEQ multiplex PCR, the repertoire was profiled, and TCRdb retains in-frame clones only, with some absent. The data hold under 85,000 clones, with 90% to 95% observed a single time. This chain links TRBV5-3 with TRBJ2-7; possibly TRBD2 for D (6 bases). TRBV5-3 is filed as an ORF, its function uncertain. The clonotype comes from a human donor in good health. The sequenced material came from T cells isolated from PBMCs. Here the CDR3 reads CARSLWGVPDIYEQYF. Here the CDR3 DNA reads TGTGCCAGAAGCTTATGGGGGGTACCGGATATCTACGAGCAGTACTTC.